This TCR beta chain was sequenced during a study of Siglec-9 on CD8 T cells in melanoma. Assay: immunoSEQ multiplex PCR; the TCRdb copy retains only in-frame clones and omits some. The sample lists about 36,000 clones; around 81% were seen once. Germline V gene data show CDR1 as SGHKS and CDR2 as YYEKEE (reference sequence). V was pared by 2 bases and J by 1 base, with 15 bases between. This CDR3 region has 16 residues. Study-level findings and limits: In melanoma tumors, a Siglec-9-marked effector memory CD8+ subset reportedly appeared to accumulate.

About this clone itself: What it binds is not known.

V is TRBV5-5 and J is TRBJ1-1; D gene unclear. The sample taken for sequencing was Siglec-9- CD8+ T cells sorted from blood. This receptor was obtained from a human donor in good health. CDR3: CASSFSNSYSNTEAFF. The CDR3, as DNA: TGTGCCAGCAGCTTCTCGAACAGCTACTCGAACACTGAAGCTTTCTTT.